The T cell receptor beta chain under discussion was sequenced for a study of T cells in Graves' hyperthyroidism and ophthalmopathy. TCR beta CDR3 region amplification was performed from RNA transcripts. First-round RT-PCR of the TCR CDR3 relied on the HTBI primer set. TCRdb itself ran the multiplex PCR reads through MiXCR, one entry per CDR3 protein. The profile covers about 350,000 distinct CDR3 sequences, with 15% appearing a single time and approximately 20% taken by the ten largest. The CDR3 has 16 amino acids. Germline CDR1 MDHEN, CDR2 SYDVKM. Trimming stripped 5 bases from V and 0 bases from J, with 14 bases between.

This chain links TRBV28 with TRBJ2-4; D is unresolved. This sequence was found in a woman aged 60-75 years with Graves' ophthalmopathy. Sequencing input: blood. The CDR3 sequence: CASSPPAYLAKNIQYF. The CDR3 DNA follows: TGTGCCAGCAGTCCTCCAGCCTACCTAGCCAAAAACATTCAGTACTTC.